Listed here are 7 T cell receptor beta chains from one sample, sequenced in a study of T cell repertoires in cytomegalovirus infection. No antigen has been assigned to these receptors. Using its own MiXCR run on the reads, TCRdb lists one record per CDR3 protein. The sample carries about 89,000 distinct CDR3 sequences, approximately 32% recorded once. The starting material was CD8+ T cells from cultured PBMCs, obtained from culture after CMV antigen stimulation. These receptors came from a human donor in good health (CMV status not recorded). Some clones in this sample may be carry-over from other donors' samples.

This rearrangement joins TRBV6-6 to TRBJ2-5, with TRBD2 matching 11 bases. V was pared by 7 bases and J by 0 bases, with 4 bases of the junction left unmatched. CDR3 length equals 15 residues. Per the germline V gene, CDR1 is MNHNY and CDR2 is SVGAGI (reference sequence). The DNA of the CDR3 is TGTGCCAGCAACCTAGCGGGGGGATACCAAGAGACCCAGTACTTC. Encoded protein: CASNLAGGYQETQYF.

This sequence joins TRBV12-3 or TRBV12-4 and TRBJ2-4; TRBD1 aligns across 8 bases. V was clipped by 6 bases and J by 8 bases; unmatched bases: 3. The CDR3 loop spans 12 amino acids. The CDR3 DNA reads TGTGCCAGCAGGACAGGGGAGGACATTCAGTACTTC. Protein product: CASRTGEDIQYF.

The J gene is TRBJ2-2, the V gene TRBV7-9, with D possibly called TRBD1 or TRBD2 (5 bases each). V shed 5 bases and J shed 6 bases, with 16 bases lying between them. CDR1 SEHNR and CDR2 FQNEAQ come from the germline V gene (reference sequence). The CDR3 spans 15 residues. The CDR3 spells CASSVRSGAAGELFF. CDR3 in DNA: TGTGCCAGCAGCGTCCGGTCCGGGGCAGCCGGGGAGCTGTTTTTT.

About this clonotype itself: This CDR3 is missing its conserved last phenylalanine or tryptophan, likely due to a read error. The CDR3 DNA follows: TGTGCCAGCAGCTTAGGCGGGACAGACTTTTACACCTACGAGCAGTACATC. It specifies CASSLGGTDFYTYEQYI. This chain uses TRBV7-6 with TRBJ2-7; a weak D match, TRBD1 (7 bases). Germline CDR1 SGHVS, CDR2 FNYEAQ. The CDR3 has 17 residues. With 1 base removed from V and 2 bases from J, the gap between germline ends came to 18 bases.

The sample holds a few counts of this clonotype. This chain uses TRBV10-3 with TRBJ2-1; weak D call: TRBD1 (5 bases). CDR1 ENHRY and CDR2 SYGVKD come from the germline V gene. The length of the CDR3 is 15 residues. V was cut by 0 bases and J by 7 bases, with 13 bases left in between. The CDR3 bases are TGTGCCATCAGTGAGTCAGGGGTAGCTGGTAATGAGCAGTTCTTC. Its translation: CAISESGVAGNEQFF.

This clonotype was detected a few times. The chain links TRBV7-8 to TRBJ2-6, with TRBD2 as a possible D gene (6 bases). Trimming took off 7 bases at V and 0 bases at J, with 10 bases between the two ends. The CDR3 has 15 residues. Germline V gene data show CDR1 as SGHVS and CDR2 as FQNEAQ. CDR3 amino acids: CASTSGDSGANVLTF. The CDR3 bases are TGTGCCAGCACCTCGGGGGACTCTGGGGCCAACGTCCTGACTTTC. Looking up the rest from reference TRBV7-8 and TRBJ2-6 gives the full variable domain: GAGVSQSPRYKVAKRGQDVALRCDPISGHVSLFWYQQALGQGPEFLTYFQNEAQLDKSGLPSDRFFAERPEGSVSTLKIQRTQQEDSAVYLCASTSGDSGANVLTFGAGSRLTVL.

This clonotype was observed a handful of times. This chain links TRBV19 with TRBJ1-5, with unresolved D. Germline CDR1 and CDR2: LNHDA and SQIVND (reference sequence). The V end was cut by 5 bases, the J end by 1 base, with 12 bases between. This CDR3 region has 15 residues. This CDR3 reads CASSYGGRSNQPQHF. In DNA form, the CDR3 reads TGTGCCAGTAGTTATGGTGGGAGGAGCAATCAGCCCCAGCATTTT.